This entry lists 2 T cell receptor beta chains sequenced from one sample in a study of response to subunit inactivated influenza vaccine. TCRdb used MiXCR to reprocess the RT-PCR reads, holding one entry per CDR3 protein. The sample has about 190,000 distinct CDR3 sequences; about 15% are singletons. This specimen was CD8+ T cells sorted from PBMCs, taken more than 4 days after vaccination. The receptors stem from a man aged 50 or older who received an inactivated influenza vaccine.

This clonotype was observed at least ten times. This chain joins TRBV10-1 and TRBJ2-7, with D perhaps TRBD1 (5 bases). This CDR3 spans 12 amino acids. The germline V gene has CDR1 WNHNN and CDR2 SYGVQD (reference sequence). V was cut by 6 bases and J by 2 bases, with 8 bases left in between. This CDR3 reads CASSPGPYEQYF. The CDR3 bases are TGCGCCAGCAGCCCAGGGCCCTACGAGCAGTACTTC.

This clonotype was seen ten or more times. V usage is TRBV9 and J usage is TRBJ2-3; D uncertain. Germline CDR1 is SGDLS and CDR2 is YYNGEE. This CDR3 is 14 amino acids long. Trimming removed 3 bases at V and 0 bases at J, with 8 bases between. In DNA form, the CDR3 reads TGTGCCAGCAGCGGAACCGGAAGCACAGATACGCAGTATTTT. Translated, it gives CASSGTGSTDTQYF.